Following are 32 T cell receptor beta chains from one sample sequenced in a study of cytomegalovirus exposure and HLA in healthy donors. PCR used 60 Vbeta primers and 13 Jbeta primers. TCRdb's table, derived via immunoSEQ multiplex PCR, lists solely in-frame clones and lacks some. The sample lists about 160,000 clones, around 74% occurring once. Sequences were obtained from PBMCs. These receptors originate from a female donor in good health and CMV-seronegative.

This chain uses TRBV6-5 with TRBJ1-6; D unclear. The V gene's germline CDR1 is MNHEY and CDR2 SVGAGI. This CDR3 has 15 amino acids. The V gene lost 2 bases and the J gene lost 10 bases, with 15 bases spanning the gap. The CDR3 DNA reads as TGTGCCAGCAGTTACCACATGGGCGAAGGCTCACCCCTCCACTTT. Its translation: CASSYHMGEGSPLHF.

This sequence joins TRBV18 and TRBJ1-4, with D perhaps TRBD1 (5 bases). Germline V CDR1 and CDR2: KGHSH, LQKENI. The length of the CDR3 is 13 residues. Trimming removed 3 bases from V and 7 bases from J, with 9 bases in between. CDR3 sequence reads: CASSPGTVEKLFF. In nucleotides, the CDR3 is TGTGCCAGCTCACCCGGGACTGTTGAAAAACTGTTTTTT.

This clone was observed a few times. Other nucleotide sequences from this sample produce the same CDR3. The rearrangement joins TRBV6-1 to TRBJ2-7, with 10 nucleotides matching TRBD1. The CDR3 consists of 15 residues. Germline values: CDR1 MNHNS, CDR2 SASEGT. The J segment lost 0 bases and the V segment lost 3 bases, leaving 2 bases of the junction unmatched. The CDR3 protein is CASSEGQGSSYEQYF. CDR3 in DNA: TGTGCCAGCAGTGAGGGACAGGGGAGCTCCTACGAGCAGTACTTC.

V usage is TRBV9 and J usage is TRBJ2-2; 10 bases are a match to TRBD2. The germline V gene encodes CDR1 SGDLS and CDR2 YYNGEE. With 4 bases clipped from V and 2 bases from J, the junction kept 8 bases outside the gene matches. This CDR3 has 17 amino acids. CDR3 DNA sequence: TGTGCCAGCAGCCCCCGAATAGCGGGGGGTAACACCGGGGAGCTGTTTTTT. It is translated as CASSPRIAGGNTGELFF.

This chain joins TRBV15 and TRBJ2-5; 7 bases are shared with TRBD2. The J call may be mistaken, given a closer DNA end match to TRBJ2-7. The CDR3 has 13 amino acids. Germline-derived CDR1 and CDR2 are LNHNV and YYDKDF (reference sequence). The CDR3, as DNA: TGTGCCACCAGCCGGGACTACCCGTACGAGCAGTACTTC. Protein sequence: CATSRDYPYEQYF.

The V gene is TRBV29-1, the J gene TRBJ2-7; tentative D call: TRBD1 (5 bases). Trimming removed 4 bases from V and 6 bases from J, with 16 bases in between. Germline values: CDR1 SQVTM, CDR2 ANQGSEA. CDR3 size: 13 residues. CDR3 in DNA: TGCAGCGTTGCTGACAGATCCCAACTCGAGCAGTACTTC. Its protein is CSVADRSQLEQYF.

The rearrangement links TRBV7-2 to TRBJ1-2; TRBD1 is a possible D gene (5 bases). Trimming shortened V by 3 bases and J by 3 bases, and 17 bases separated the two germline ends. Germline CDR1 and CDR2: SGHTA and FQGNSA. The length of the CDR3 is 16 residues. DNA for the CDR3: TGTGCCAGCAGCTTTGGCAGGACAAGCCCCCACTATGGCTACACCTTC. This encodes CASSFGRTSPHYGYTF.

This sequence joins TRBV7-3 and TRBJ1-1; D remains ambiguous. The CDR3 is made up of 13 amino acids. Trimming took 4 bases from V and 2 from J, leaving 8 bases between them. From germline, CDR1 is SGHTA and CDR2 FQGTGA. The CDR3, as DNA: TGTGCCAGCAGCTCCGGGAGCAACACTGAAGCTTTCTTT. Encoded protein: CASSSGSNTEAFF.

CDR3 amino acids: CASSFSDRVYF. The CDR3 DNA reads TGTGCCAGCAGTTTTTCCGACAGGGTTTACTTC. The gene calls are TRBV28 and TRBJ2-5, with 7 positions matching TRBD1. Per the germline V gene, CDR1 is MDHEN and CDR2 is SYDVKM. CDR3 length: 11 residues. The J segment lost 14 bases and the V segment lost 3 bases, leaving 6 bases of the junction unmatched.

The J gene is TRBJ1-5, the V gene TRBV6-6, with TRBD1 identical over 7 bases. The CDR3 consists of 15 residues. V lost 7 bases and J lost 3; bases outside the gene matches: 9. The V gene's germline CDR1 is MNHNY and CDR2 SVGAGI (reference sequence). This CDR3 is CASKEGARVNQPQHF. The DNA of the CDR3 is TGTGCCAGCAAAGAGGGGGCGCGAGTCAATCAGCCCCAGCATTTT.

V gene TRBV30 combines with J gene TRBJ1-2; no definite D call. CDR3 length: 12 amino acids. Germline V gives CDR1 GTSNPN, CDR2 SVGIG (reference sequence). V lost 4 bases and J lost 0, with 6 bases in between. For the CDR3, the DNA is TGTGCCTGGACTACAGCTAACTATGGCTACACCTTC. This gives the protein CAWTTANYGYTF.

This clone was observed at least ten times. The chain couples TRBV6-5 to TRBJ2-1, with D uncertain. The CDR3 sequence is 13 residues long. The germline gives CDR1 MNHEY, CDR2 SVGAGI. V lost 2 bases to trimming and J lost 6 bases, with 8 bases between them. CDR3 in amino acids: CASSYVVGNEQFF. CDR3 nucleotide sequence: TGTGCCAGCAGTTACGTAGTCGGCAATGAGCAGTTCTTC.

The chain uses TRBV28 and TRBJ2-7; TRBD2 aligns across 8 bases. Germline V gene sequence: CDR1 MDHEN, CDR2 SYDVKM. CDR3 length equals 13 residues. V trimming: 10 bases; J trimming: 4 bases; junction bases outside the gene matches: 9. In DNA form, the CDR3 reads TGTGCCACCCTTAGCGGGACGAATTACGAGCAGTACTTC. Residues: CATLSGTNYEQYF.

This clone has only a few counts. The chain is built from TRBV28 and TRBJ2-7, with 11 bases fitting TRBD2. V shed 5 bases, J shed 4 bases, and the junction held 7 bases outside the gene matches. The CDR3 consists of 15 residues. From germline, CDR1 is MDHEN and CDR2 SYDVKM. The CDR3 sequence: CASSRWTSGSYEQYF. Written as DNA, the CDR3 is TGTGCCAGCAGTAGATGGACTAGCGGGTCTTACGAGCAGTACTTC.

There are a few counts of this clone. The junction departs from germline at one end; a sequencing error may be responsible. The chain has TRBV7-7 and TRBJ2-5; TRBD2 agrees at 9 bases. CDR3 length equals 17 residues. Germline CDR1 is SSHAT and CDR2 is FNYEAQ (reference sequence). CDR3 residues: CASSLGVGGGASETQYF. CDR3 nucleotide sequence: TGTGCTAGCAGCTTAGGAGTAGGCGGGGGGGCCTCGGAGACCCAGTACTTC.

The V call is TRBV5-1, the J call TRBJ2-5; D unresolved. This CDR3 has 15 residues. Germline-derived CDR1 and CDR2 are SGHRS and YFSETQ. V was shortened by 6 bases and J by 2 bases, with 17 bases between the two germline ends. CDR3 residues: CASTLSSVPQETQYF. In DNA form, the CDR3 reads TGCGCCAGCACCCTAAGCAGCGTACCTCAAGAGACCCAGTACTTC.

As for this clone: One end of the junction is discordant with germline, which a read error may explain. The genes are TRBV6-6 and TRBJ2-6; no firm D call. Germline V gene lookup returns CDR1 MNHNY and CDR2 SVGAGI (reference sequence). The CDR3 loop spans 16 amino acids. CDR3 DNA sequence: TGTGCCAGCAGTTACCAGGCAATCTCTAGGGCCAACGTCCTGACTTTC. Translated, it gives CASSYQAISRANVLTF.

This clone is a singleton in its sample. The rearrangement links TRBV4-3 to TRBJ2-1; 9 bases fit TRBD2. Trimming at V came to 0 bases and at J to 4 bases, leaving 4 bases not matched to a gene. This CDR3 comprises 16 residues. Looked up from germline, CDR1 is LGHNA and CDR2 is YSLEER. Here the CDR3 reads CASSQESSGGYNEQFF. CDR3 coding DNA: TGCGCCAGCAGCCAAGAGTCCAGCGGGGGGTACAATGAGCAGTTCTTC.

CDR3 nucleotides: TGTGCCAGCAGCCAGACGGGACTACCCAAGGATACGCAGTATTTT. This encodes CASSQTGLPKDTQYF. This rearrangement joins TRBV7-9 to TRBJ2-3; the match to TRBD2 covers 7 bases. Germline loops: CDR1 SEHNR, CDR2 FQNEAQ (reference sequence). The CDR3 runs 15 residues. The J segment lost 6 bases and the V segment lost 5 bases, leaving 11 bases of the junction unmatched.

The chain is built from TRBV12-5 and TRBJ1-4, with D perhaps matching TRBD1 (5 bases). Between the trimmed V and J ends, which lost 5 bases and 3 bases, there was a span of 10 bases. The germline CDR1 and CDR2 sequences are LGHNT and FRNRAP. This CDR3 region has 14 residues. CDR3 protein: CASGTGPPNEKLFF. The CDR3 DNA is TGTGCTAGTGGTACAGGTCCTCCTAATGAAAAACTGTTTTTT.

The CDR3 DNA reads as TGTGCCAGCAGCTTAGGTTGGCTAGCGGGAGGAGAAAGCACAGATACGCAGTATTTT. Residues: CASSLGWLAGGESTDTQYF. The chain uses TRBV7-2 and TRBJ2-3, with 11 bases matching TRBD2. Germline lookup yields CDR1 SGHTA and CDR2 FQGNSA. This CDR3 spans 19 amino acids. Trimming removed 1 base from V and 0 bases from J; junction bases left unmatched: 9.

V and J are TRBV14 and TRBJ2-5; 7 bases agree with TRBD1. The CDR3 has 14 amino acids. The V gene's germline CDR1 is SGHDN and CDR2 FVKESK. The V and J ends lost 6 bases and 1 base, in that order; junction bases with no gene match: 5. The CDR3 nucleotides are TGTGCCAGCAGTCGACAGGGCCTCCAAGAGACCCAGTACTTC. Its protein is CASSRQGLQETQYF.

The chain couples TRBV7-2 to TRBJ1-2, with D possibly TRBD1 on 6 matching bases. The germline V gene encodes CDR1 SGHTA and CDR2 FQGNSA. Trimming cost V 0 bases and J 8 bases, with 13 bases left between them. This CDR3 is built from 14 residues. CDR3 sequence: CASSLAGQPSGYTF. The CDR3 DNA reads as TGTGCCAGCAGCTTAGCCGGACAGCCGTCGGGCTACACCTTC. The variable domain in full, completed from reference TRBV7-2 and TRBJ1-2, reads GAGVSQSPSNKVTEKGKDVELRCDPISGHTALYWYRQSLGQGLEFLIYFQGNSAPDKSGLPSDRFSAERTGGSVSTLTIQRTQQEDSAVYLCASSLAGQPSGYTFGSGTRLTVV.

This clone was counted once. V is TRBV2 and J is TRBJ2-5, with D possibly matching TRBD2 (6 bases). The last part of the DNA fits TRBJ2-7 better; the J call may be wrong. The CDR3 is 14 residues long. In germline, CDR1 is SNHLY, CDR2 FYNNEI. In DNA form, the CDR3 reads TGTGCCAGCAGTGATAAGGGGAGGTCCTACGAGCAGTACTTC. It translates to CASSDKGRSYEQYF.

Here the CDR3 reads CAWSRQGGTEAFF. The CDR3 nucleotides read TGTGCCTGGAGTAGACAGGGGGGGACTGAAGCTTTCTTT. This chain joins TRBV30 and TRBJ1-1; 9 positions agree with TRBD1. The CDR3 has 13 amino acids. Trimming at V came to 2 bases and at J to 5 bases, leaving 3 bases not matched to a gene. Germline lookup yields CDR1 GTSNPN and CDR2 SVGIG (reference sequence).

The genes are TRBV4-2 and TRBJ1-2; D possibly corresponds to TRBD1 (6 bases). CDR1 is LGHNA, CDR2 YNFKEQ, per germline. This CDR3 contains 13 residues. The V and J ends lost 5 bases and 9 bases respectively, with 16 bases between them. CDR3 residues: CASSSRSQGSYTF. The CDR3 nucleotides read TGTGCCAGCAGCTCCCGCTCACAGGGAAGCTACACCTTC.

This chain joins TRBV9 and TRBJ2-1; D might be TRBD2 (5 bases). The CDR3 is 14 residues long. Trimming cost V 0 bases and J 1 base, with 5 bases left between them. Germline V CDR1 and CDR2: SGDLS, YYNGEE. The CDR3 coding sequence is TGTGCCAGCAGCGTAGGGGAGTCCTACAATGAGCAGTTCTTC. Translating gives CASSVGESYNEQFF.

The chain links TRBV30 to TRBJ2-3; 7 nucleotides align to TRBD2. The germline V gene has CDR1 GTSNPN and CDR2 SVGIG (reference sequence). The ends lost 0 bases at V and 0 bases at J; junction bases unmatched: 3. The CDR3 has 15 amino acids. CDR3 residues: CAWSVERGSTDTQYF. CDR3 bases: TGTGCCTGGAGTGTGGAGCGGGGAAGCACAGATACGCAGTATTTT.

CDR3 region: CASSLRGGTEAFF. CDR3 in DNA: TGTGCCAGCAGTTTAAGGGGGGGAACTGAAGCTTTCTTT. The chain uses TRBV27 and TRBJ1-1; TRBD1 is a possible D gene (6 bases). Trimming stripped 2 bases from V and 5 bases from J, with 9 bases between. The germline gives CDR1 MNHEY, CDR2 SMNVEV (reference sequence). The CDR3 contains 13 residues.

This clone turned up a few times. The chain couples TRBV5-1 to TRBJ2-7, with 7 bases matching TRBD2. The CDR3 spans 14 residues. Germline V gene sequence: CDR1 SGHRS, CDR2 YFSETQ. With V trimmed by 5 bases and J by 4 bases, 9 bases remained unmatched. DNA of the CDR3: TGCGCCAGCAGAGGATCCAGGGAGGGATACGAGCAGTACTTC. This encodes CASRGSREGYEQYF.

This chain links TRBV7-3 with TRBJ1-3; no firm D call. This CDR3 is 12 amino acids long. Trimming stripped 5 bases from V and 9 bases from J, with 11 bases between. Germline-derived CDR1 and CDR2 are SGHTA and FQGTGA. CDR3 sequence (DNA): TGTGCCAGCAGCCTTGGCCGTGGCACCATATATTTT. It encodes CASSLGRGTIYF. Together with reference TRBV7-3 and TRBJ1-3, the CDR3 gives the full variable domain: GAGVSQTPSNKVTEKGKYVELRCDPISGHTALYWYRQSLGQGPEFLIYFQGTGAADDSGLPNDRFFAVRPEGSVSTLKIQRTERGDSAVYLCASSLGRGTIYFGEGSWLTVV.

V is TRBV27 and J is TRBJ2-5; the D gene is possibly TRBD1 (6 bases). The V gene lost 5 bases and the J gene lost 5 bases, with 18 bases spanning the gap. The germline V gene encodes CDR1 MNHEY and CDR2 SMNVEV (reference sequence). This CDR3 has 15 amino acids. The CDR3 DNA reads TGTGCCAGCAGTAGAGCAGGGGCGACCGTCGAGACCCAGTACTTC. Its translation: CASSRAGATVETQYF.